These 19 T cell receptor beta chains originate from one sample sequenced in a study of metastatic and nonmetastatic thyroid tumors. MiXCR reprocessed the PCR reads for TCRdb. This sample has fewer than 100,000 clones, with approximately 15% found just once. Prior to thyroid surgery, none of the patients had received any treatment. The specimen was blood. The receptors were gathered from a female donor with papillary thyroid cancer or a benign thyroid nodule (not recorded which). Some clones in this sample may be carry-over from other donors' samples.

This clone was found many times. The chain combines TRBV25-1 with TRBJ2-1; D may correspond to TRBD1 or TRBD2 (5 bases each). Germline V gene sequence: CDR1 MGHDK, CDR2 SYGVNS. CDR3 size: 14 residues. The V end lost 4 bases, the J end lost 10 bases, and 17 bases lay between the germline ends. CDR3 region: CASSGVGQGEEQFF. The CDR3, as DNA: TGTGCCAGCAGTGGGGTGGGCCAGGGAGAAGAGCAGTTCTTC.

This clone was recorded at least ten times. The gene calls are TRBV2 and TRBJ2-7; D possibly matches TRBD1 or TRBD2 (5 bases each). V was trimmed by 8 bases and J by 2 bases, leaving 19 bases between them. CDR1 is SNHLY, CDR2 FYNNEI, per germline. This CDR3 spans 15 amino acids. DNA for the CDR3: TGTGCCAGCTTACAAAGGGACGGAAAGACCTACGAGCAGTACTTC. Its protein product is CASLQRDGKTYEQYF.

As for this clone: With a much larger clone just one base away, this may be a read error. J is TRBJ1-1 and V is TRBV20-1; D not certain. The CDR3 totals 12 residues. V lost 0 bases to trimming and J lost 5 bases, with 7 bases between them. Germline values: CDR1 DFQATT, CDR2 SNEGSKA (reference sequence). Written as DNA, the CDR3 is TGCAGTGCTAGAGATGGACCGACTGAAGCTTTCTTT. Residues: CSARDGPTEAFF.

V usage is TRBV11-2 and J usage is TRBJ1-1; the D is unclear. Trimming stripped 1 base from V and 1 base from J, with 19 bases between. The CDR3 has 18 amino acids. The germline CDR1 and CDR2 sequences are SGHAT and FQNNGV. CDR3 region: CASSLVGALRSGNTEAFF. In DNA, the CDR3 is TGTGCCAGCAGCTTAGTAGGTGCCCTAAGGTCGGGGAACACTGAAGCTTTCTTT.

Ten or more counts support this clone. The chain combines TRBV28 with TRBJ2-7; D is unresolved. V was trimmed by 7 bases and J by 1 base, leaving 8 bases between them. CDR1 is MDHEN, CDR2 SYDVKM, per germline. This CDR3 comprises 12 residues. The CDR3 is CASTTASYEQYF. CDR3 in DNA: TGTGCCAGCACAACAGCGTCCTACGAGCAGTACTTC.

This chain uses TRBV24-1 with TRBJ2-3; D ambiguous. The germline gives CDR1 KGHDR, CDR2 SFDVKD. The germline V and J ends were trimmed by 3 bases and 1 base, with 10 bases remaining between them. The CDR3 extends over 15 amino acids. The CDR3 loop is CATSDRADGTDTQYF. DNA of the CDR3: TGTGCCACCAGTGATCGGGCGGACGGCACAGATACGCAGTATTTT.

This rearrangement joins TRBV3-1 to TRBJ2-1; D is undetermined. Trimming pared 4 bases from V and 2 bases from J, leaving 27 bases between. The CDR3 contains 20 residues. Germline assignment: CDR1 LGHDT and CDR2 YNNKEL (reference sequence). The DNA for the CDR3 is TGTGCCAGCAGCCTCCATAATCCCGAAGCCGAAACAGCTACCTACAATGAGCAGTTCTTC. It yields the protein CASSLHNPEAETATYNEQFF.

This clone was seen repeatedly, ten times or more. This chain links TRBV28 with TRBJ2-2; no reliable D call. Germline assignment: CDR1 MDHEN and CDR2 SYDVKM. The length of the CDR3 is 15 residues. Trimming removed 5 bases at V and 0 bases at J, with 10 bases between. The CDR3 here is CASSKWAANTGELFF. The CDR3 DNA reads as TGTGCCAGCAGTAAGTGGGCGGCGAACACCGGGGAGCTGTTTTTT.

This clone qualifies as medium-sized. The rearrangement links TRBV6-9 to TRBJ2-7, with D possibly TRBD2 on 5 matching bases. The V and J ends lost 6 bases and 0 bases respectively, with 12 bases between them. The CDR3 totals 14 residues. Germline assignment: CDR1 MNHGY and CDR2 SVAAGI. CDR3: CASSLRRFSYEQYF. The CDR3 DNA reads TGTGCCAGCAGCCTCCGGAGGTTCTCCTACGAGCAGTACTTC.

This clone was observed a handful of times. The junction and the germline gene differ at one end; a read error may be behind it. J is TRBJ1-6 and V is TRBV2; D is perhaps TRBD1 (6 bases). This CDR3 is built from 15 residues. Germline values: CDR1 SNHLY, CDR2 FYNNEI. In DNA, the CDR3 is TGTGCCAGCAGTCTTCGGACAGTCTATAATTCACCCCTTCACTTT. Its translation: CASSLRTVYNSPLHF.

Ten or more counts support this clone. The chain uses TRBV13 and TRBJ1-6; D call uncertain. The V end lost 1 base, the J end lost 10 bases, and 8 bases lay between the germline ends. The CDR3 consists of 13 residues. CDR1 and CDR2 (germline): PRHDT, FYEKMQ (reference sequence). This CDR3 reads CASSLELESPLHF. DNA for the CDR3: TGTGCCAGCAGCTTAGAGTTGGAGTCACCCCTCCACTTT. Full variable domain (outside the CDR3, taken from reference TRBV13 and TRBJ1-6): AAGVIQSPRHLIKEKRETATLKCYPIPRHDTVYWYQQGPGQDPQFLISFYEKMQSDKGSIPDRFSAQQFSDYHSELNMSSLELGDSALYFCASSLELESPLHFGNGTRLTVT.

The J gene is TRBJ2-2, the V gene TRBV6-1; D may be TRBD1 (5 bases). Germline V CDR1 and CDR2: MNHNS, SASEGT. Trimming took off 5 bases at V and 6 bases at J, with 19 bases between the two ends. This CDR3 has 16 amino acids. CDR3 amino acids: CASSRTLQGVAGELFF. The CDR3 nucleotides are TGTGCCAGCAGTAGAACCCTCCAGGGTGTCGCCGGGGAGCTGTTTTTT.

This clone has at least ten counts. V usage is TRBV27 and J usage is TRBJ2-1, with no clear D. There are 13 residues in the CDR3. Per germline, CDR1 MNHEY and CDR2 SMNVEV (reference sequence). V shed 2 bases and J shed 1 base, with 3 bases lying between them. CDR3 residues: CASSLGSYNEQFF. The CDR3 coding sequence is TGTGCCAGCAGTTTAGGATCCTACAATGAGCAGTTCTTC.

The chain is built from TRBV19 and TRBJ1-5, with D possibly TRBD1 on 5 matching bases. The CDR3 consists of 15 residues. CDR1 LNHDA and CDR2 SQIVND come from the germline V gene (reference sequence). V lost 3 bases, J lost 5 bases, and 14 bases lay in between. The CDR3 DNA reads as TGTGCCAGTAGTATTGGGGGGAGTCTCTATCAGCCCCAGCATTTT. This translates into CASSIGGSLYQPQHF.

This clone was seen at least ten times. J is TRBJ2-1 and V is TRBV9; the match to TRBD2 covers 9 bases. Germline V gene sequence: CDR1 SGDLS, CDR2 YYNGEE. The V and J ends lost 4 bases and 10 bases, in that order; junction bases with no gene match: 12. This CDR3 region has 15 residues. DNA of the CDR3: TGTGCCAGCAGCCCCGTAGCGGGGGCTAGGACCGAGCAGTTCTTC. Translated: CASSPVAGARTEQFF.

This clone appeared a single time. The rearrangement joins TRBV6-1 to TRBJ2-7; 9 nucleotides line up with TRBD1. The CDR3 consists of 16 residues. Germline lookup yields CDR1 MNHNS and CDR2 SASEGT. V shed 1 base, J shed 7 bases, and the junction held 11 bases outside the gene matches. Written as DNA, the CDR3 is TGTGCCAGCAGTGAAGGGCTACAGGACAGGGGCGTGGAGCAGTACTTC. This translates into CASSEGLQDRGVEQYF.

Worth noting for this clone: This may arise from a read error, as a much more abundant clone is one base away. The chain couples TRBV13 to TRBJ1-4, with a weak D call TRBD1 (5 bases). The CDR3 loop spans 15 amino acids. Trimming pared 5 bases from V and 7 bases from J, leaving 17 bases between. CDR1 PRHDT and CDR2 FYEKMQ come from the germline V gene (reference sequence). The CDR3 protein is CASSPLGRESEKLFF. CDR3 sequence (DNA): TGTGCCAGCAGCCCGTTGGGGCGAGAGAGTGAAAAACTGTTTTTT.

This clone has ten or more counts. This rearrangement joins TRBV12-3 or TRBV12-4 to TRBJ1-1; D is uncertain. CDR3 length equals 13 residues. V was clipped by 2 bases and J by 1 base, with 5 bases between them. The CDR3 region is CASSLSGNTEAFF. DNA of the CDR3: TGTGCCAGCAGTTTATCTGGGAACACTGAAGCTTTCTTT.

This clone was seen many times. V gene TRBV6-1 combines with J gene TRBJ2-7; 9 positions agree with TRBD1. Trimming at V came to 5 bases and at J to 4 bases, leaving 15 bases not matched to a gene. This CDR3 contains 17 residues. The V gene's germline CDR1 is MNHNS and CDR2 SASEGT. CDR3 nucleotide sequence: TGTGCCAGCAGTTTACACTCCGCCGGGACAGGGAAGTACGAGCAGTACTTC. Translating gives CASSLHSAGTGKYEQYF.